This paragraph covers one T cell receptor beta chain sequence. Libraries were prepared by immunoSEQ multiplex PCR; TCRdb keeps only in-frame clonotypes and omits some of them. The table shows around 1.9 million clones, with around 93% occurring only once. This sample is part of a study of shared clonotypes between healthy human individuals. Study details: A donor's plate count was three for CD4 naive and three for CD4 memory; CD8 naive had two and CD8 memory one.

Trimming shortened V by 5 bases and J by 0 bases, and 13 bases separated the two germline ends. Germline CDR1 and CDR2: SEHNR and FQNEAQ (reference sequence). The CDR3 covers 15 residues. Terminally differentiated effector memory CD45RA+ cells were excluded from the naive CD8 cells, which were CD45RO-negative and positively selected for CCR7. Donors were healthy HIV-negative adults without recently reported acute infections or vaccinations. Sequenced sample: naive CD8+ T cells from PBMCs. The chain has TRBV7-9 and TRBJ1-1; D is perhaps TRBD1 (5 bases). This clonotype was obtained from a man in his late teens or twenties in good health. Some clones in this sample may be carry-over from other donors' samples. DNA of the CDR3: TGTGCCAGCAGCCCGCCGGTGGGGCTGAACACTGAAGCTTTCTTT. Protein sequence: CASSPPVGLNTEAFF.